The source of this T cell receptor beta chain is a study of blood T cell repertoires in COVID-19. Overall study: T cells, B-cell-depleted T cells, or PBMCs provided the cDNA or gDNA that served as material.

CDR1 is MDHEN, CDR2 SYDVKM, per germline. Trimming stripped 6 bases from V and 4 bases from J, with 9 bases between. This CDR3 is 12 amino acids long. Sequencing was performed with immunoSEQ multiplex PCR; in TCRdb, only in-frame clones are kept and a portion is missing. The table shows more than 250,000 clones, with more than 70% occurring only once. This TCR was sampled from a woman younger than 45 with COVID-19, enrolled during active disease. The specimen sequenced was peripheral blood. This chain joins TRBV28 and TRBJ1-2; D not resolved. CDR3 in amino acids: CASRGGIYGYTF. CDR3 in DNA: TGTGCCAGCAGAGGAGGGATCTATGGCTACACCTTC.